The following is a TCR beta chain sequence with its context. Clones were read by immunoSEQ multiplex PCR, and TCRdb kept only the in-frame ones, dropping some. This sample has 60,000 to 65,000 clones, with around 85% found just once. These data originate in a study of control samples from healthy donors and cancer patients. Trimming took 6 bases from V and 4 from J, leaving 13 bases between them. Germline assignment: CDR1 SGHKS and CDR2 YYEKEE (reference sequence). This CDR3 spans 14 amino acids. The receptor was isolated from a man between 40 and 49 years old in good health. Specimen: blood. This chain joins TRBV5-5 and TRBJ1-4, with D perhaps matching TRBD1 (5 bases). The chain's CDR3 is CASKRGDRNEKLFF. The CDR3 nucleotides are TGTGCCAGCAAAAGAGGGGACCGTAATGAAAAACTGTTTTTT.